A selection of T cell receptor beta chains follows, all from one sample in a study of early T cells in non-severe SARS-CoV-2 infection. From the 5' RACE reads, TCRdb called clonotypes with MiXCR, one entry per CDR3 protein. The sample holds 53,000 or so distinct CDR3 sequences; 7.7% are singletons and the top ten take approximately 5%. Material for sequencing was whole blood. These receptors were obtained from an adult who was a healthcare worker with PCR-confirmed SARS-CoV-2 infection or an uninfected control (not recorded which). Both conserved end residues are part of each CDR3. The D gene is left open where the match is weak. The listing skips clone size in some rows; elsewhere it reads once, few, many or a size class.

d_call	j_call	v_call	cdr3_length	clone_size	cdr3_nt	cdr3_aa
TRBD1	TRBJ2-5	TRBV11-1	15	-	TGTGCCAGCAGCTTAGCGGGACAGAAACAAGAGACCCAGTACTTC	CASSLAGQKQETQYF
-	TRBJ2-7	TRBV3-1	14	-	TGTGCCAGCAGCCCCGTTTCCAGGGGTTACGAGCAGTACTTC	CASSPVSRGYEQYF
TRBD1	TRBJ2-3	TRBV12-3/TRBV12-4	15	-	TGTGCCAGCAGTTTCTGGGACAGGGAAGGGGATACGCAGTATTTT	CASSFWDREGDTQYF
-	TRBJ2-3	TRBV18	16	many	TGTGCCAGCTCCCCCAGAGGCAGTTCACTCACAGATACGCAGTATTTT	CASSPRGSSLTDTQYF
-	TRBJ1-6	TRBV20-1	15	many	TGCAGTGCTAGAGTTGCAGGGGCGATAAATTCACCCCTCCACTTT	CSARVAGAINSPLHF
TRBD1	TRBJ1-5	TRBV2	15	many	TGTGCCACCTCGAGGGAGGGGGCGAGCAATCAGCCCCAGCATTTT	CATSREGASNQPQHF
TRBD1	TRBJ1-2	TRBV7-6	16	-	TGTGCCAGCAGCTTAGCGTTGGGACAGGGAACGGATGGCTACACCTTC	CASSLALGQGTDGYTF
TRBD1	TRBJ1-1	TRBV5-6	14	many	TGTGCCAGCAGCTACGACAGGGCGAGCACTGAAGCTTTCTTT	CASSYDRASTEAFF
-	TRBJ2-1	TRBV29-1	11	-	TGCAGCGCCGGGGTTTACAATGAGCAGTTCTTC	CSAGVYNEQFF
TRBD2	TRBJ2-7	TRBV7-9	14	once	TGTGCCAGCAGCTTAGCAGCGGGGGGAGACGAGCAGTACTTC	CASSLAAGGDEQYF
-	TRBJ2-7	TRBV28	13	many	TGTGCCAGCAGTTTTGTATCTTTGTACGAGCAGTACTTC	CASSFVSLYEQYF
-	TRBJ1-1	TRBV20-1	14	many	TGCAGTGCTCCCCAGTCGGGGGTGACCACTGAAGCTTTCTTT	CSAPQSGVTTEAFF
-	TRBJ2-7	TRBV20-1	13	many	TGCAGTGCAACCCCGGGACGGATGTACGAGCAGTACTTC	CSATPGRMYEQYF
TRBD1	TRBJ1-5	TRBV7-9	15	many	TGTGCCAGCAGCTCTGGACAGGGGCCCTCTCAGCCCCAGCATTTT	CASSSGQGPSQPQHF
-	TRBJ2-5	TRBV5-5	12	few	TGTGCCAGCAGCTTAGTAGGAGAGACCCAGTACTTC	CASSLVGETQYF
TRBD2	TRBJ2-3	TRBV20-1	14	many	TGCAGTGCTAGAGAACTAGCGGGGGCAGATACGCAGTATTTT	CSARELAGADTQYF
-	TRBJ2-1	TRBV7-9	13	many	TGTGCCAGCAGTCCATGGGAGACCGATGAGCAGTTCTTC	CASSPWETDEQFF
-	TRBJ1-2	TRBV28	13	many	TGTGCCAGCAGTTTGCCCATACAATATGGCTACACCTTC	CASSLPIQYGYTF
TRBD2	TRBJ2-5	TRBV19	15	-	TGTGCCAGTAGTATTGGACTAGCGGTAGAAGAGACCCAGTACTTC	CASSIGLAVEETQYF
TRBD1	TRBJ2-7	TRBV11-2	14	many	TGTGCCAGCAAAAGGGAGACAGGGACCTACGAGCAGTACTTC	CASKRETGTYEQYF
-	TRBJ1-6	TRBV28	13	few	TGTGCCAGCACCAGTAGCTATAATTCACCCCTCCACTTT	CASTSSYNSPLHF
-	TRBJ1-5	TRBV7-6	13	few	TGTGCCAGCAGCTTGCAAGTCAATCAGCCCCAGCATTTT	CASSLQVNQPQHF
TRBD1	TRBJ1-4	TRBV6-2/TRBV6-3	15	many	TGTGCCAGCAGTGCCCCCGGGACAGGGGACGGAAAACTGTTTTTT	CASSAPGTGDGKLFF
-	TRBJ1-1	TRBV12-3/TRBV12-4	13	few	TGTGCCAGCAGTTTAATAGGAGACACTGAAGCTTTCTTT	CASSLIGDTEAFF
-	TRBJ2-7	TRBV20-1	12	few	TGCAGTGCTAGAGATGGAAGTAACGAGCAGTACTTC	CSARDGSNEQYF
-	TRBJ2-2	TRBV29-1	11	-	TGCAGCGTCTTTATTGTCGGGGAGCTGTTTTTT	CSVFIVGELFF
TRBD1	TRBJ1-4	TRBV2	18	-	TGTGCCAGCAGTCGAACCCGGGACAGGGTCTTGACTAATGAAAAACTGTTTTTT	CASSRTRDRVLTNEKLFF
-	TRBJ2-3	TRBV7-2	13	-	TGTGCCAGCAGCTTGCTAAGCACAGATACGCAGTATTTT	CASSLLSTDTQYF
TRBD1	TRBJ1-6	TRBV7-9	14	few	TGTGCCAGCAGCCCAGGGGGCTCGAATTCACCCCTCCACTTT	CASSPGGSNSPLHF
-	TRBJ1-4	TRBV30	13	many	TGTGCCTGGAGTGAAACAACTAATGAAAAACTGTTTTTT	CAWSETTNEKLFF
-	TRBJ1-5	TRBV11-2	13	many	TGTGCCAGCAGCTATGACAGCAATCAGCCCCAGCATTTT	CASSYDSNQPQHF
-	TRBJ2-3	TRBV7-8	17	many	TGTGCCAGCACCCCCTCATATAGCGGAGATCTCACAGATACGCAGTATTTT	CASTPSYSGDLTDTQYF
TRBD1	TRBJ1-1	TRBV19	13	many	TGTGCCAGTAGCGACAGGGGAGGTACTGAAGCTTTCTTT	CASSDRGGTEAFF
TRBD1	TRBJ2-7	TRBV20-1	14	few	TGCATTACCGGACAGGGGGACCGTCCGGGCGAGCAGTACTTC	CITGQGDRPGEQYF
-	TRBJ1-1	TRBV14	14	few	TGTGCCAGCAGCCAAGTAAGGGAGGGGACTGAAGCTTTCTTT	CASSQVREGTEAFF
-	TRBJ2-1	TRBV30	13	-	TGTGCCTGGAGTCCCCGGACCTACAATGAGCAGTTCTTC	CAWSPRTYNEQFF
TRBD2	TRBJ2-5	TRBV9	16	few	TGTGCCAGCAGCGTAGAGGCTAGCGGGGGAAGAGAGACCCAGTACTTC	CASSVEASGGRETQYF
TRBD1	TRBJ2-3	TRBV12-5	15	few	TGTGCTAGTGCCCTGGGGACAGGGGACACAGATACGCAGTATTTT	CASALGTGDTDTQYF
-	TRBJ2-1	TRBV12-3/TRBV12-4	17	many	TGTGCCAGCAGATCTAGTGGCTATCCTAGCTCCTACAATGAGCAGTTCTTC	CASRSSGYPSSYNEQFF
-	TRBJ2-6	TRBV6-5	18	-	TGTGCCAGCAGTTACTTCGGGGGGCTTAGCTCTGGGGCCAACGTCCTGACTTTC	CASSYFGGLSSGANVLTF
-	TRBJ1-5	TRBV12-3/TRBV12-4	13	many	TGTGCCAGCAGTTTTGGGACAAAACAGCCCCAGCATTTT	CASSFGTKQPQHF
-	TRBJ1-3	TRBV10-3	16	few	TGTGCCATCAGGGATTCGACAGCGCGATCTGGAAACACCATATATTTT	CAIRDSTARSGNTIYF
-	TRBJ2-1	TRBV28	14	many	TGTGCCAGCAGTTTAGTCAGGGGGAGGAATGAGCAGTTCTTC	CASSLVRGRNEQFF
-	TRBJ1-2	TRBV12-3/TRBV12-4	14	many	TGTGCCAGCAGTTTAAGTGGGGTAAACTATGGCTACACCTTC	CASSLSGVNYGYTF
TRBD1	TRBJ1-5	TRBV28	17	many	TGTGCCAGCAGTTCCGACAGGGCTAGAACATCTAATCAGCCCCAGCATTTT	CASSSDRARTSNQPQHF
-	TRBJ2-3	TRBV7-9	14	many	TGTGCCAGCATGAGACAGATCAGCACAGATACGCAGTATTTT	CASMRQISTDTQYF
-	TRBJ1-3	TRBV30	12	many	TGTGCCTGGATGGAAGGGGGAAACACCATATATTTT	CAWMEGGNTIYF
-	TRBJ2-6	TRBV28	17	few	TGTGCCAGCAGTCTAAACAGCCTCCCCTCTGGGGCCAACGTCCTGACTTTC	CASSLNSLPSGANVLTF
-	TRBJ2-7	TRBV9	12	few	TGTGCCAGCAGTGGTGTGGACTACGAGCAGTACTTC	CASSGVDYEQYF
-	TRBJ2-4	TRBV27	15	few	TGTGCCAGCAGTTTATCCAGACTAGCCAAAAACATTCAGTACTTC	CASSLSRLAKNIQYF
TRBD2	TRBJ2-4	TRBV18	15	many	TGTGCCAGCTCACCTAGCGGGGGGGCCAAAAACATTCAGTACTTC	CASSPSGGAKNIQYF